Listed below are T cell receptor beta chains from one sample, sequenced in a study of CXCR3-negative and CXCR3-positive naive CD8 T cells. TCRdb derives one entry per CDR3 protein from the 5' RACE reads, leaving out DNA. The sample data list over 45,000 distinct CDR3 sequences. What was sequenced was naive CXCR3- CD8+ T cells from blood. These receptors all come from a human donor in good health. Some clones in this sample may be carry-over from other donors' samples. The CDR3 runs from the conserved cysteine through the conserved F or W. Fields, in order: clone size, V gene, J gene, CDR3 protein. A clone size is listed for some rows: how often the clone was seen (once, few, many), or a class if it is expanded.

.	TRBV12-2	TRBJ1-6	CASRLTGGDNSPLHF
.	TRBV20-1	TRBJ2-6	CSARDPRSGANVLTF
.	TRBV18	TRBJ2-7	CASSPGTGDPYEQYF
.	TRBV4-1	TRBJ1-2	CASSQDIGAYGYTF
.	TRBV29-1	TRBJ1-2	CSVDPGGDGYTF
.	TRBV20-1	TRBJ2-1	CSARDLGGLARTGYEQFF
.	TRBV7-9	TRBJ2-5	CASSIRTSGQETQYF
.	TRBV12-3/TRBV12-4	TRBJ2-3	CASSFRGSTDTQYF
.	TRBV29-1	TRBJ1-2	CSVEVWSGGADNYGYTF
.	TRBV20-1	TRBJ1-1	CSASPGFLNTEAFF
.	TRBV4-2	TRBJ1-1	CASSQAAGERTEAFF
.	TRBV20-1	TRBJ2-3	CSARRGTGARDTQYF
.	TRBV27	TRBJ1-2	CASSARYNYGYTF
.	TRBV29-1	TRBJ2-2	CSVEGGDNTGELFF
.	TRBV28	TRBJ2-1	CASYGGTLYNEQFF
.	TRBV20-1	TRBJ2-7	CSASKDTYEQYF
.	TRBV7-9	TRBJ2-7	CASSLTSGTSEQYF
.	TRBV29-1	TRBJ2-7	CSVVGLSYEQYF
.	TRBV9	TRBJ2-1	CASSVGSSYNEQFF
.	TRBV4-2	TRBJ2-7	CASSQDLWRQGQPREQYF
.	TRBV7-9	TRBJ1-2	CASSQGQGSLQDYGYTF
.	TRBV27	TRBJ2-7	CASSLPQASGVFHEQYF
.	TRBV20-1	TRBJ1-5	CSATPGGETQPQHF
.	TRBV27	TRBJ1-5	CASSFAWKGQPQHF
.	TRBV6-4	TRBJ2-1	CASSVGDKGEQFF
.	TRBV30	TRBJ1-1	CAWGTGMNTEAFF
.	TRBV29-1	TRBJ1-2	CSVELGAGHGYTF
.	TRBV7-2	TRBJ2-2	CATPESRGGATGELFF
.	TRBV6-5	TRBJ1-1	CASDMFFTGTNTEAFF
.	TRBV29-1	TRBJ2-7	CSVVGGWDRPTYEQYF
.	TRBV5-1	TRBJ1-1	CASTSGSPTEAFF
.	TRBV2	TRBJ2-2	CASSEIWAGNTGELFF
.	TRBV12-3/TRBV12-4	TRBJ2-7	CASSLPRGEQYF
medium-sized	TRBV29-1	TRBJ2-1	CSAQDRDNEQFF
.	TRBV4-3	TRBJ2-6	CASSQLEGTGANVLTF
.	TRBV7-3	TRBJ2-6	CASSQYNLPPGANVLTF
.	TRBV12-3/TRBV12-4	TRBJ1-6	CASSFGPLGDSPLHF
.	TRBV9	TRBJ2-7	CASSVLEGVGYEQYF
.	TRBV6-4	TRBJ2-3	CASSGDSSDTQYF
.	TRBV7-2	TRBJ2-5	CASSLAAASEETQYF
.	TRBV30	TRBJ2-7	CVWRGIHYEQYF
.	TRBV12-3/TRBV12-4	TRBJ2-5	CASSLRGKETQYF
.	TRBV2	TRBJ2-1	CASSEVDEQFF
.	TRBV12-5	TRBJ2-7	CASGSCHRSSYEQYF
.	TRBV29-1	TRBJ2-2	CSVDLAGERTGELFFF
.	TRBV27	TRBJ2-1	CASSLSSVNEQFF
.	TRBV4-1	TRBJ2-1	CASSQEGLAFYEQFF
.	TRBV7-9	TRBJ2-7	CASSFPGQLSYEQYF
.	TRBV6-2/TRBV6-3	TRBJ2-1	CASSLGLNNEQFF
.	TRBV12-3/TRBV12-4	TRBJ1-1	CATSGTANTEAFF
.	TRBV7-9	TRBJ2-7	CAYLEPWTSYEQYF
.	TRBV7-9	TRBJ2-3	CASSPLAGANTDTQYF
.	TRBV7-3	TRBJ2-1	CASSGDLRGQGSYSEQFF
.	TRBV28	TRBJ2-4	CASSFLAGEAKNIQYF